This passage covers 28 T cell receptor beta chains from one sample sequenced in a study of regulatory T cells in long-lasting Graves disease. The time point was: newly diagnosed GD, antithyroid drugs for less than 3 months. Extracted RNA from PBMCs served as the source of the TCR library. The authors built TCR beta libraries using iRepertoire HTBI primers and Arm-PCR of CDR3 regions. Each CDR3 protein is one row after TCRdb ran MiXCR on the multiplex PCR reads. Of roughly 510,000 distinct CDR3 sequences listed, roughly 16% were seen once; the top ten hold around 12%. These same records also appear under a second study, on T cells in Graves' hyperthyroidism and ophthalmopathy.

This specimen consisted of peripheral blood mononuclear cells (PBMCs), obtained at new diagnosis, from a patient treated with antithyroid drugs. Source of these receptors: a man aged 18 to 29 with Graves disease.

V and J are TRBV15 and TRBJ2-1; 7 bases map to TRBD2. The J segment lost 8 bases and the V segment lost 3 bases, leaving 10 bases of the junction unmatched. The germline CDR1 and CDR2 sequences are LNHNV and YYDKDF (reference sequence). The CDR3 runs 15 residues. The CDR3 loop reads CATSRAVGRVDEQFF. CDR3 coding DNA: TGTGCCACCAGCAGGGCAGTAGGGAGGGTGGATGAGCAGTTCTTC.

The table lists this clonotype with many counts. This sequence joins TRBV6-1 and TRBJ1-1, with D unresolved. This CDR3 comprises 17 residues. V lost 2 bases, J lost 0 bases, and 16 bases lay in between. Germline lookup yields CDR1 MNHNS and CDR2 SASEGT. CDR3 coding DNA: TGTGCCAGCAGTGAACAATATTTGGACCGCATGAACACTGAAGCTTTCTTT. Translating gives CASSEQYLDRMNTEAFF.

With respect to this clonotype: A much larger clonotype is one base distant, so this may be a read error. The CDR3 ends on some other residue instead of the conserved phenylalanine or tryptophan, so this is likely a read error. J is TRBJ2-5 and V is TRBV7-9, with 7 bases lining up with TRBD2. The V and J ends lost 3 bases and 5 bases, in that order; junction bases with no gene match: 6. The CDR3 loop spans 14 amino acids. Germline V gene lookup returns CDR1 SEHNR and CDR2 FQNEAQ (reference sequence). The chain's CDR3 is CASSFRTSQETQYS. The CDR3 DNA sequence: TGTGCCAGCAGCTTCAGGACTAGTCAGGAGACCCAGTACTCC.

This clonotype was seen many times. This chain links TRBV11-2 with TRBJ2-1, with D hard to call. Germline values: CDR1 SGHAT, CDR2 FQNNGV. The V end lost 0 bases, the J end lost 7 bases, and 4 bases lay between the germline ends. The CDR3 spans 12 residues. CDR3 nucleotide sequence: TGTGCCAGCAGCTTAGAGAGGAATGAGCAGTTCTTC. Translating it yields CASSLERNEQFF.

This chain uses TRBV12-3 or TRBV12-4 with TRBJ2-4; weak D call: TRBD1 (5 bases). Trimming removed 6 bases from V and 8 bases from J, with 14 bases in between. The CDR3 covers 13 residues. The CDR3 nucleotides read TGTGCCAGCAGCGTAGTCCAAGGGGACATTCAGTACTTC. It specifies CASSVVQGDIQYF.

The table lists this clonotype with a few counts. The rearrangement joins TRBV20-1 to TRBJ1-6; TRBD1 matches 10 bases. Germline V CDR1 and CDR2: DFQATT, SNEGSKA (reference sequence). V was clipped by 2 bases and J by 5 bases; unmatched bases: 6. CDR3 length: 16 residues. The CDR3 DNA sequence: TGCAGTGCTAGACAGACGGGACAGGGGAATAATTCACCCCTCCACTTT. This gives the protein CSARQTGQGNNSPLHF.

In this sample, this clonotype turned up many times. DNA for the CDR3: TGTGCCAGCAGCTCCCGAGGGGGTGAGAGCTCCTACGAGCAGTACTTC. Translating it yields CASSSRGGESSYEQYF. The rearrangement uses TRBV11-1 and TRBJ2-7, with D possibly TRBD1 on 6 matching bases. Trimming removed 4 bases from V and 0 bases from J, with 16 bases in between. Germline CDR1 is SGHAT and CDR2 is FQDESV (reference sequence). CDR3 length equals 16 residues. The variable domain in full, with the rest retrieved from reference TRBV11-1 and TRBJ2-7, is EAEVAQSPRYKITEKSQAVAFWCDPISGHATLYWYRQILGQGPELLVQFQDESVVDDSQLPKDRFSAERLKGVDSTLKIQPAELGDSAMYLCASSSRGGESSYEQYFGPGTRLTVT.

This clonotype was counted many times. V usage is TRBV7-9 and J usage is TRBJ2-1; 12 nucleotides align to TRBD2. Germline V gene lookup returns CDR1 SEHNR and CDR2 FQNEAQ (reference sequence). J gave up 9 bases and V 3 bases, and 9 bases lay outside the gene matches. This CDR3 region has 16 residues. The CDR3 loop reads CASSFLLAGGFGEQFF. The CDR3 DNA reads as TGTGCCAGCAGCTTCTTACTAGCGGGAGGTTTTGGTGAGCAGTTCTTC.

CDR3 DNA: TGTGCCAGCAGTGACCAGGATACGCAGTATTTT. It specifies CASSDQDTQYF. This chain joins TRBV25-1 and TRBJ2-3, with D unclear. Germline CDR1 reads MGHDK; CDR2 reads SYGVNS. Trimming took 3 bases from V and 6 from J, leaving 4 bases between them. The CDR3 totals 11 residues.

This clonotype occurred once. The J gene is TRBJ2-1, the V gene TRBV6-2 or TRBV6-3; D is possibly TRBD1 (5 bases). This CDR3 has 15 residues. The germline V and J ends were trimmed by 7 bases and 2 bases, with 15 bases remaining between them. The germline V gene encodes CDR1 MNHEY and CDR2 SVGEGT. The CDR3 loop is CASTISTGPYNEQFF. The CDR3 bases are TGTGCCAGCACGATAAGTACAGGTCCCTACAATGAGCAGTTCTTC.

This clonotype was counted once. A much larger clone sits a single nucleotide away, making a read error possible. The chain carries TRBV6-1 and TRBJ2-7; the match to TRBD2 covers 7 bases. The CDR3 consists of 15 residues. The germline gives CDR1 MNHNS, CDR2 SASEGT. This CDR3 reads CASSVASGGVYEQHF. For the CDR3, the DNA is TGTGCCAGCAGTGTTGCTAGCGGAGGGGTCTACGAGCAGCACTTC.

This clonotype has a count of ten or more. The chain uses TRBV27 and TRBJ2-6, with D possibly being TRBD1 (6 bases). The CDR3 has 15 residues. CDR1 MNHEY and CDR2 SMNVEV come from the germline V gene (reference sequence). V lost 3 bases, J lost 4 bases, and 10 bases lay in between. The CDR3 DNA is TGTGCCAGCAGTTTTGGACAGTCCGGGGCCAACGTCCTGACTTTC. Translating gives CASSFGQSGANVLTF.

This clonotype was seen only a few times. This chain joins TRBV30 and TRBJ1-1, with 7 positions matching TRBD1. Per the germline V gene, CDR1 is GTSNPN and CDR2 is SVGIG (reference sequence). The CDR3 has 17 residues. After removal of 5 bases from V and 5 bases from J, the junction contained 20 bases not matched to a gene. The CDR3 bases are TGTGCCTGGGTTGGAACGACAGGGACGATCACCAGGACTGAAGCTTTCTTT. Protein product: CAWVGTTGTITRTEAFF.

The chain uses TRBV9 and TRBJ2-3; 11 bases line up with TRBD1. Germline trimming cut 0 bases from V and 3 bases from J; bases unmatched to any gene: 3. Germline values: CDR1 SGDLS, CDR2 YYNGEE. The CDR3 is 16 residues long. The CDR3 here is CASSVDGTGGTDTQYF. As DNA, the CDR3 is TGTGCCAGCAGCGTAGACGGGACAGGGGGAACAGATACGCAGTATTTT.

The sample holds many counts of this clonotype. The chain carries TRBV28 and TRBJ2-3; 11 bases map to TRBD2. From germline, CDR1 is MDHEN and CDR2 SYDVKM. This CDR3 has 16 residues. J was trimmed by 4 bases and V by 4 bases; bases with no gene match: 7. In DNA form, the CDR3 reads TGTGCCAGCAGTTCCCTAGCGGGAGGCAGCTCAGATACGCAGTATTTT. This encodes CASSSLAGGSSDTQYF.

This clonotype appeared many times. This chain connects TRBV7-2 to TRBJ2-3, with D unclear. Germline CDR1 and CDR2: SGHTA and FQGNSA. The CDR3 sequence is 14 residues long. The V end was cut by 4 bases, the J end by 6 bases, with 14 bases between. The CDR3 loop reads CASSSLSKVDTQYF. DNA of the CDR3: TGTGCCAGCAGCTCCCTAAGTAAGGTCGATACGCAGTATTTT.

The rearrangement uses TRBV10-1 and TRBJ2-3; 8 bases align to TRBD1. The closer fit of TRBJ2-5 to the DNA end suggests the J call may be wrong. The CDR3 length is 17 residues. Germline V gives CDR1 WNHNN, CDR2 SYGVQD (reference sequence). CDR3 DNA sequence: TGCGCCAGCAGTGAGACAAAGACAGGGGTTTCTGGTGGGACCCAGTACTTC. This gives the protein CASSETKTGVSGGTQYF.

Here the CDR3 DNA reads TGTGCCGGAACCGGCTCAGGGGTAAATGAAAAACTGTTTTTT. Protein product: CAGTGSGVNEKLFF. The chain joins TRBV2 to TRBJ1-4, with D possibly matching TRBD1 (6 bases). V was trimmed by 11 bases and J by 5 bases, leaving 18 bases between them. Germline lookup yields CDR1 SNHLY and CDR2 FYNNEI. The CDR3 length is 14 residues.

This clonotype was detected only a few times. Relative to the germline gene, one junction end is altered; a read error may explain this. The J gene is TRBJ1-1, the V gene TRBV29-1; D gene unclear. Germline V lookup: CDR1 SQVTM, CDR2 ANQGSEA. The CDR3 has 11 residues. In DNA form, the CDR3 reads TGCAGCGTTGTAGTGAACACTGAAGCTTCCTTT. Translated: CSVVVNTEASF.

The chain recombines TRBV20-1 with TRBJ2-3; 7 positions agree with TRBD2. Germline-derived CDR1 and CDR2 are DFQATT and SNEGSKA (reference sequence). The CDR3 runs to 12 residues. With 6 bases clipped from V and 4 bases from J, the junction kept 4 bases outside the gene matches. The CDR3 reads CSALTSADTQYF. CDR3 in DNA: TGCAGTGCACTTACTAGCGCAGATACGCAGTATTTT.

The gene calls are TRBV4-1 and TRBJ1-5, with no clear D. Germline CDR1 and CDR2: MGHRA and YSYEKL. The CDR3 has 16 amino acids. Trimming pared 1 base from V and 0 bases from J, leaving 10 bases between. Here the CDR3 DNA reads TGCGCCAGCAGCCAAGGTGGCAGTCATAGCAATCAGCCCCAGCATTTT. Translation gives CASSQGGSHSNQPQHF.

This sequence joins TRBV19 and TRBJ2-1, with D unresolved. The CDR3 totals 17 residues. Germline CDR1 reads LNHDA; CDR2 reads SQIVND (reference sequence). Between the trimmed V and J ends, which lost 6 bases and 0 bases, there was a span of 18 bases. CDR3 loop: CASRSISPSSSYNEQFF. In DNA, the CDR3 is TGTGCCAGTAGATCGATCTCTCCCTCTAGCTCCTACAATGAGCAGTTCTTC.

The sample holds many counts of this clonotype. This rearrangement joins TRBV6-5 to TRBJ2-7; possible D gene TRBD1, 5 bases. The V gene's germline CDR1 is MNHEY and CDR2 SVGAGI. The CDR3 sequence is 13 residues long. V was shortened by 3 bases and J by 1 base, with 7 bases between the two germline ends. In DNA form, the CDR3 reads TGTGCCAGCAGTTATCCAGGGTCCTACGAGCAGTACTTC. Its translation is CASSYPGSYEQYF.

This clonotype was picked up many times. V gene TRBV3-1 combines with J gene TRBJ2-3, with 8 bases matching TRBD2. In germline, CDR1 is LGHDT, CDR2 YNNKEL (reference sequence). The trim removed 4 bases at V and 0 bases at J, leaving 9 bases unmatched. This CDR3 spans 17 amino acids. The CDR3 coding sequence is TGTGCCAGCAGCCCCTTTCTCAGCGGGAGTAGCACAGATACGCAGTATTTT. Its protein is CASSPFLSGSSTDTQYF.

This clonotype showed up just a few times. The chain uses TRBV18 and TRBJ2-5; the D is unclear. The CDR3 has 13 residues. Trimming cost V 6 bases and J 1 base, with 9 bases left between them. CDR1 and CDR2 from the germline V gene are KGHSH and LQKENI. This chain's CDR3 is CASSANPQETQYF. DNA for the CDR3: TGTGCCAGCTCCGCGAACCCCCAAGAGACCCAGTACTTC.

The table lists this clonotype with many counts. J is TRBJ1-1 and V is TRBV7-9; D is ambiguous. Germline CDR1 SEHNR, CDR2 FQNEAQ (reference sequence). Trimming took off 0 bases at V and 4 bases at J, with 12 bases between the two ends. The CDR3 has 15 amino acids. In DNA, the CDR3 is TGTGCCAGCAGCTTAGCGGGCGGTGTAGCCACTGAAGCTTTCTTT. This gives the protein CASSLAGGVATEAFF.

This clonotype has only a few counts. V usage is TRBV7-3 and J usage is TRBJ1-2; D is unresolved. The CDR3 is made up of 12 amino acids. V was clipped by 10 bases and J by 8 bases, with 17 bases between them. Germline-derived CDR1 and CDR2 are SGHTA and FQGTGA. DNA of the CDR3: TGTGCCACCGCTGGACGTCCTGGGGGCTACACCTTC. Translation gives CATAGRPGGYTF.

The chain employs TRBV20-1 and TRBJ2-3; TRBD1 might be the D (6 bases). Trimming pared 6 bases from V and 1 base from J, leaving 17 bases between. Germline loops: CDR1 DFQATT, CDR2 SNEGSKA (reference sequence). This CDR3 comprises 15 residues. The CDR3 sequence: CSAGTLGAGTDTQYF. Written as DNA, the CDR3 is TGCAGTGCCGGAACGCTGGGGGCAGGCACAGATACGCAGTATTTT.